This entry features one TCR beta chain sequence. Its antigen is unknown. Base qualities are not provided; no much larger clone lies one nucleotide away. The sample belongs to a study of T cell clonotyping in hematopoietic cell transplantation (dated by TCRdb to the early 2020s). Turning to the overall study: The study collected roughly 150 blood samples from 30 to 35 consecutive transplant recipients and their related donors. Patients were recruited between late 2015 and 2017 and followed until late 2020 or death.

Taken from cysteine to phenylalanine, the CDR3 has 16 residues. The CDR3 DNA has 48 bases and is translated from base 1. V has 1 base trimmed and J has 12 bases trimmed; junction bases matching no gene number 16. According to the germline V gene (reference sequence), CDR1 reads GTSNPN and CDR2 reads SVGIG. With the immunoSEQ assay, which is a bias-controlled multiplex PCR relying on V- and J-specific primers, TCR beta CDR3 regions were amplified from genomic DNA. A proprietary barcode and Illumina adapter sequences were added to the CDR3 amplicons in a second PCR step. CDR3 libraries were sequenced on an Illumina MiSeq instrument. The published analysis was carried out like this. Export and quality control were performed with immunoSEQ Analyzer 3.0, and downstream analyses were performed with R Bioconductor and Immunarch. Repertoire metrics were calculated using only productive rearrangements within the normalized downsampled data set. Clonotypes larger than 5 templates in the normalized cohort were defined as pathologically expanded. Repertoire diversity was measured with the Inverse Simpson Index. CMV-specificity analyses were carried out on the non-normalized data set to capture all clonotypes. TCRdb holds this immuneACCESS table with in-frame rearrangements only. Some clones are missing; in checked studies, unresolved V genes explain under half, and the rest has no known cause. V and J calls and clone size are copied from that table; D and trimming were computed from the DNA. The sample data list under 30,000 clones, and about 93% of these were observed just once. The top ten constitute about 10% of the sample.

Overall results and qualifications from the work: Overlap with donor repertoires was found for only a small fraction of recipient repertoires, with over 95% found to appear de novo at the given depth. Broader posttransplant TCR repertoire diversity was predicted by donor and pretransplant recipient Inverse Simpson Index values. The sample size was limited, and CD4 and CD8 repertoire contributions could not be separated because cells were not sorted. After transplant, TCR diversity in recipients dropped, and pathologically expanded clonotypes climbed progressively between day 30 and day 180.

The intended sense of this specimen's time point label: 100 days after allo-HCT. Recipient blood was collected about 28 days before transplant and at days 30, 100 and 180 after transplant. Nuclei Lysis Solution was used to extract genomic DNA from fresh or cryopreserved unfractionated peripheral blood mononuclear cells. The chain was built from TRBV30 and TRBJ1-4, and 8 junctional nucleotides match TRBD1. The receptor was isolated from a female patient in her 50s who had an allogeneic stem cell transplant from a related donor, so the T cells may come from the graft donor. Some clones in this sample may be carry-over from other donors' samples. The specimen comprised PBMCs, sampled 100 days after allogeneic stem cell transplant. The nucleotides read TGTGCCTGGAGTGGGGTCCGGACAGGGTTTACGAAAGAACTGTTTTTT. This codes for CAWSGVRTGFTKELFF.